The rows below give T cell receptor beta chains drawn from one sample of a study of T cells in Graves' hyperthyroidism and ophthalmopathy. TCRdb re-analysed the multiplex PCR reads in MiXCR, keeping a single row per CDR3 protein. The table records roughly 640,000 distinct CDR3 sequences, roughly 16% of them present only once. The sample consisted of blood. These receptors came from a middle-aged woman with Graves' ophthalmopathy. CDR3s include the opening cysteine and the closing phenylalanine or tryptophan. The order of the fields is D gene, clone size, CDR3 length, V gene, J gene, CDR3 DNA, CDR3 protein. D genes are given only for firm matches. Rows may omit the clone size; those that give it use once, few, many or a size class.

D gene: NA; clone size: NA; CDR3 length: 15; V gene: TRBV11-2; J gene: TRBJ1-6; CDR3 DNA: TGTGCCAGCAGCGAGACAGACCCCTCCAGTACACCCCTCCACTTT; CDR3 protein: CASSETDPSSTPLHF
D gene: TRBD1; clone size: NA; CDR3 length: 14; V gene: TRBV6-1; J gene: TRBJ1-6; CDR3 DNA: TGTGCCAGCAATGGGACAGGGGAAAATTCACCCCTCCACTTT; CDR3 protein: CASNGTGENSPLHF
D gene: NA; clone size: many; CDR3 length: 15; V gene: TRBV18; J gene: TRBJ2-1; CDR3 DNA: TGTGCCAGCTCACCGCTGACCGGGAGAGGGCCTGAGCAGTTCTTC; CDR3 protein: CASSPLTGRGPEQFF
D gene: TRBD1; clone size: many; CDR3 length: 17; V gene: TRBV18; J gene: TRBJ1-2; CDR3 DNA: TGTGCCAGCTCACCAAGGAGGGACAGCCCTGATAACTATGGCTACACCTTC; CDR3 protein: CASSPRRDSPDNYGYTF
D gene: NA; clone size: few; CDR3 length: 16; V gene: TRBV11-3; J gene: TRBJ2-5; CDR3 DNA: TGTGCCAGCAGCTTAGAGACAGATGCATACGGGGAGACCCAGTACTTC; CDR3 protein: CASSLETDAYGETQYF
D gene: TRBD2; clone size: many; CDR3 length: 15; V gene: TRBV7-3; J gene: TRBJ2-7; CDR3 DNA: TGTGCCAGCAGCTTAACAGCGGGAGCGAGGAACGAGCAGTACTTC; CDR3 protein: CASSLTAGARNEQYF
D gene: NA; clone size: many; CDR3 length: 13; V gene: TRBV7-3; J gene: TRBJ2-1; CDR3 DNA: TGTGCCAGCAGCTTAAACCAGGGGAGTGAGCAGTTCTTC; CDR3 protein: CASSLNQGSEQFF
D gene: NA; clone size: many; CDR3 length: 16; V gene: TRBV7-3; J gene: TRBJ2-7; CDR3 DNA: TGTGCCAGCAGCTTAACGGGGAGCGTCCAATCCTACGAGCAGTACTTC; CDR3 protein: CASSLTGSVQSYEQYF
D gene: NA; clone size: few; CDR3 length: 13; V gene: TRBV7-6; J gene: TRBJ2-3; CDR3 DNA: TGTGCCAGCAGCTCCGTCCCCTCAGATACGCAGTATTTT; CDR3 protein: CASSSVPSDTQYF
D gene: NA; clone size: NA; CDR3 length: 15; V gene: TRBV2; J gene: TRBJ1-1; CDR3 DNA: TGTGCCAGCAAAAATCTGACGGGAAGAAACACTGAAGCTTTCTTT; CDR3 protein: CASKNLTGRNTEAFF
D gene: TRBD1; clone size: many; CDR3 length: 13; V gene: TRBV18; J gene: TRBJ2-7; CDR3 DNA: TGTGCCAGCTCAGCGGACAGGGGCTACGAGCAGTACTTC; CDR3 protein: CASSADRGYEQYF
D gene: NA; clone size: many; CDR3 length: 14; V gene: TRBV11-3; J gene: TRBJ1-1; CDR3 DNA: TGTGCCAGCAGCTTAGATGCGTCCGCAGAGAGGGCTTTCTTT; CDR3 protein: CASSLDASAERAFF
D gene: NA; clone size: few; CDR3 length: 13; V gene: TRBV20-1; J gene: TRBJ2-7; CDR3 DNA: TGCAGTGCTAGTGGGTTTAACTCCTACGAGCAGTACTTC; CDR3 protein: CSASGFNSYEQYF
D gene: TRBD1; clone size: NA; CDR3 length: 13; V gene: TRBV11-3; J gene: TRBJ2-3; CDR3 DNA: TGTGCCAGTTCGACAGGGAGTTGGGATACGCAGTATTTT; CDR3 protein: CASSTGSWDTQYF
D gene: NA; clone size: many; CDR3 length: 14; V gene: TRBV20-1; J gene: TRBJ2-1; CDR3 DNA: TGCAGTGCTAGAGTTGGGGGAGACCACAATGAGCAGTTCTTC; CDR3 protein: CSARVGGDHNEQFF
D gene: TRBD1; clone size: few; CDR3 length: 15; V gene: TRBV2; J gene: TRBJ1-2; CDR3 DNA: TGTGCCAGCAGTGAACCTAGGGGGCTTAGCTATGGCTACACCTTC; CDR3 protein: CASSEPRGLSYGYTF
D gene: TRBD1; clone size: few; CDR3 length: 17; V gene: TRBV19; J gene: TRBJ2-2; CDR3 DNA: TGTGCCAGTAGTATAATGGGGGGACAGGTCAGCACCGGGGAGCTGTTTTTT; CDR3 protein: CASSIMGGQVSTGELFF
D gene: NA; clone size: few; CDR3 length: 13; V gene: TRBV7-9; J gene: TRBJ2-2; CDR3 DNA: TGTGCCAGCAGCATTAGGGTAACCGGGGAGCTGTTTTTT; CDR3 protein: CASSIRVTGELFF
D gene: NA; clone size: NA; CDR3 length: 11; V gene: TRBV7-2; J gene: TRBJ1-1; CDR3 DNA: TGTGCCAGCAGCTTCCCGGGGAGAGCTTTCTTT; CDR3 protein: CASSFPGRAFF
D gene: TRBD2; clone size: many; CDR3 length: 14; V gene: TRBV7-7; J gene: TRBJ2-1; CDR3 DNA: TGTGCTAGCAGCTTAGCGGGAGTGAGCAATGAGCAGTTCTTC; CDR3 protein: CASSLAGVSNEQFF
D gene: TRBD1; clone size: NA; CDR3 length: 16; V gene: TRBV19; J gene: TRBJ1-4; CDR3 DNA: TGTGCCAGTAGTGCCTACCCAGGGGGTTCGGGGGAAAAACTGTTTTTT; CDR3 protein: CASSAYPGGSGEKLFF
D gene: TRBD1; clone size: NA; CDR3 length: 15; V gene: TRBV19; J gene: TRBJ1-1; CDR3 DNA: TGTGCCAGTAGTATCGGGACAGGGGTTTATACTGAAGCTTTCTTT; CDR3 protein: CASSIGTGVYTEAFF
D gene: NA; clone size: many; CDR3 length: 13; V gene: TRBV28; J gene: TRBJ2-2; CDR3 DNA: TGTGCCAGCACGGGGAGGCCCACCGGGGAGCTGTTTTTT; CDR3 protein: CASTGRPTGELFF
D gene: NA; clone size: many; CDR3 length: 14; V gene: TRBV20-1; J gene: TRBJ1-1; CDR3 DNA: TGCAGTGCTAGAGGGGGACGGACGAACACTGAAGCTTTCTTT; CDR3 protein: CSARGGRTNTEAFF
D gene: TRBD1; clone size: many; CDR3 length: 15; V gene: TRBV28; J gene: TRBJ1-4; CDR3 DNA: TGTGCCAGCAGTTTGACAGGGGCAACTAATGAAAAACTGTTTTTT; CDR3 protein: CASSLTGATNEKLFF
D gene: NA; clone size: NA; CDR3 length: 15; V gene: TRBV7-6; J gene: TRBJ1-5; CDR3 DNA: TGTGCCAGCAGCTTATCGGGACATCCGACGAGTCCCCAGCATTTT; CDR3 protein: CASSLSGHPTSPQHF
D gene: NA; clone size: many; CDR3 length: 14; V gene: TRBV11-2; J gene: TRBJ2-3; CDR3 DNA: TGTGCCAGCAGGTCCGGGTTGGGCACAGATACGCAGTATTTT; CDR3 protein: CASRSGLGTDTQYF
D gene: TRBD1; clone size: NA; CDR3 length: 11; V gene: TRBV6-1; J gene: TRBJ1-1; CDR3 DNA: TGTGCCAGCAGGGGGGGACAGCATGCTTTCTTT; CDR3 protein: CASRGGQHAFF
D gene: TRBD1; clone size: few; CDR3 length: 15; V gene: TRBV7-9; J gene: TRBJ2-1; CDR3 DNA: TGTGCCAGCAGCTTTTTACAGGGGAAACGCAATGAGCAGTTCTTC; CDR3 protein: CASSFLQGKRNEQFF
D gene: TRBD1; clone size: NA; CDR3 length: 13; V gene: TRBV7-2; J gene: TRBJ2-5; CDR3 DNA: TGTGCCAGCAGCCCTCAGGGGGATGGGACCCAGTACTTC; CDR3 protein: CASSPQGDGTQYF
D gene: TRBD1; clone size: NA; CDR3 length: 16; V gene: TRBV28; J gene: TRBJ2-5; CDR3 DNA: TGTGCCAGCAGCGTAGACAGGGGGTCTAGTAGGGAGACCCAGTACTTC; CDR3 protein: CASSVDRGSSRETQYF
D gene: NA; clone size: many; CDR3 length: 16; V gene: TRBV11-2; J gene: TRBJ2-1; CDR3 DNA: TGTGCCAGCAGCGCACGTGGGGGCATGACTTACAATGAGCAGTTCTTC; CDR3 protein: CASSARGGMTYNEQFF
D gene: NA; clone size: few; CDR3 length: 16; V gene: TRBV30; J gene: TRBJ2-7; CDR3 DNA: TGTGCCTGGAGGGGTCGAACAGGGACCCTTCCCTACGAGCAGTACTTC; CDR3 protein: CAWRGRTGTLPYEQYF
D gene: NA; clone size: few; CDR3 length: 13; V gene: TRBV2; J gene: TRBJ2-4; CDR3 DNA: TGTGCCAGCAGCCTCGGGCCCGCGAGTATTCAGTACTTC; CDR3 protein: CASSLGPASIQYF
D gene: NA; clone size: many; CDR3 length: 20; V gene: TRBV3-1; J gene: TRBJ1-4; CDR3 DNA: TGTGCCAGCAGCCAAGCTGTTTCCCGACAGCGCCCTGCAACTAATGAAAAACTGTTTTTT; CDR3 protein: CASSQAVSRQRPATNEKLFF
D gene: TRBD1; clone size: NA; CDR3 length: 16; V gene: TRBV29-1; J gene: TRBJ2-7; CDR3 DNA: TGCAGCGGCCCCCGGGACAGGGGGCGTCGTGCCCACGAGCAGTACTTC; CDR3 protein: CSGPRDRGRRAHEQYF
D gene: TRBD2; clone size: many; CDR3 length: 15; V gene: TRBV28; J gene: TRBJ2-1; CDR3 DNA: TGTGCCAGCAGGGAACTAGCGGTCCCGGGCGATGAGCAGTTCTTC; CDR3 protein: CASRELAVPGDEQFF
D gene: NA; clone size: many; CDR3 length: 15; V gene: TRBV5-1; J gene: TRBJ2-3; CDR3 DNA: TGCGCCAGCAGCGGGACGACAACCATCACAGATACGCAGTATTTT; CDR3 protein: CASSGTTTITDTQYF
D gene: NA; clone size: many; CDR3 length: 18; V gene: TRBV7-8; J gene: TRBJ2-7; CDR3 DNA: TGTGCCAGCAGCTTAGACGTCGTTTTCGGGGAAGGGACTTACGAGCAGTACTTC; CDR3 protein: CASSLDVVFGEGTYEQYF
D gene: TRBD2; clone size: many; CDR3 length: 14; V gene: TRBV2; J gene: TRBJ2-1; CDR3 DNA: TGTGCCAGCGGTCGGGGGGTCTCCTACAATGAGCAGTTCTTC; CDR3 protein: CASGRGVSYNEQFF
D gene: TRBD1; clone size: many; CDR3 length: 14; V gene: TRBV11-2; J gene: TRBJ2-1; CDR3 DNA: TGTGCCAGCAGCCCGGACAGGGTGAACAATGAGCAGTTCTTC; CDR3 protein: CASSPDRVNNEQFF
D gene: TRBD2; clone size: many; CDR3 length: 17; V gene: TRBV28; J gene: TRBJ2-7; CDR3 DNA: TGTGCCAGCAGTCCGCCGAAGCTAGCGGGAGGGTCTCACGAGCAGTACTTC; CDR3 protein: CASSPPKLAGGSHEQYF
D gene: TRBD1; clone size: few; CDR3 length: 17; V gene: TRBV9; J gene: TRBJ1-4; CDR3 DNA: TGTGCCAGCAGCTCCACGGGGGGACAGGTCCGTAATGAAAAACTGTTTTTT; CDR3 protein: CASSSTGGQVRNEKLFF